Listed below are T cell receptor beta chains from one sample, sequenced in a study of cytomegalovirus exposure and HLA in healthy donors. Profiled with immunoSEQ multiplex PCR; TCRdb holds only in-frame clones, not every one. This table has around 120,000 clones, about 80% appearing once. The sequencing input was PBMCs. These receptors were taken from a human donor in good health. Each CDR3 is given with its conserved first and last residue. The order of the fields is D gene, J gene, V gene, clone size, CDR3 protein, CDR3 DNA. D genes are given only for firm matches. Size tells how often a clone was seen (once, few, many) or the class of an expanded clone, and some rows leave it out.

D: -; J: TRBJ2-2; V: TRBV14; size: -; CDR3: CASSQAHGGELFF; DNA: TGTGCCAGCAGCCAAGCACATGGCGGGGAGCTGTTTTTT
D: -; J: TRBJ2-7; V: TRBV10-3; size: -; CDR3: CATSFEGPHYEQYF; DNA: TGTGCCACCAGTTTTGAGGGCCCACACTACGAGCAGTACTTC
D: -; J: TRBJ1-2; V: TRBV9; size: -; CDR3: CASMGSGRGGYTF; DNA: TGTGCCAGCATGGGATCAGGGAGGGGGGGCTACACCTTC
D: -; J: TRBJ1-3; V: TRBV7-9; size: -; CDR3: CASNPPGSGNTIYF; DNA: TGTGCCAGCAACCCCCCAGGCTCTGGAAACACCATATATTTT
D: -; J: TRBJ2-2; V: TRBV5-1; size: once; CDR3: CASSFPPGGAFRTGELFF; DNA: TGCGCCAGCAGCTTCCCCCCAGGAGGGGCCTTTCGGACCGGGGAGCTGTTTTTT
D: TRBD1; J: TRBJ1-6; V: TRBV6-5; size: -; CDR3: CASSSGGPSPLHF; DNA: TGTGCCAGCAGTTCAGGGGGCCCTTCACCCCTCCACTTT
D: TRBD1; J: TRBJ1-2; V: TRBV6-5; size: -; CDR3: CASSPTGGYGYTF; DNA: TGTGCCAGCAGTCCGACAGGGGGCTATGGCTACACCTTC
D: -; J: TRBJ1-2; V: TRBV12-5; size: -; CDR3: CASAIQGSFGYTF; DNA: TGTGCTAGTGCCATACAGGGATCGTTTGGCTACACCTTC
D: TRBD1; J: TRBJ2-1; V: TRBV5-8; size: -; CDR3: CASSYETGDSYNEQFF; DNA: TGTGCCAGCAGCTACGAGACAGGGGACTCCTACAATGAGCAGTTCTTC
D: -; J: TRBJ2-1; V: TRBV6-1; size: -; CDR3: CASSEVRAAGVDEQFF; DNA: TGTGCCAGCAGTGAAGTTCGGGCAGCAGGGGTCGATGAGCAGTTCTTC
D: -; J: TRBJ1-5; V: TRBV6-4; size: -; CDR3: CASSDSADNQPQHF; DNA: TGTGCCAGCAGTGACTCGGCAGATAATCAGCCCCAGCATTTT
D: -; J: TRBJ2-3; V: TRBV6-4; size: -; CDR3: CASSLEGEGDTQYF; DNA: TGTGCCAGCAGTCTGGAGGGGGAGGGAGATACGCAGTATTTT
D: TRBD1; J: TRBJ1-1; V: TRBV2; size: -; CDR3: CASRGTGGTEAFF; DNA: TGTGCCAGCAGGGGCACAGGGGGCACTGAAGCTTTCTTT
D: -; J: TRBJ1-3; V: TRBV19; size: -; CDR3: CASSPERGLNSGNTIYF; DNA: TGTGCCAGTAGTCCAGAACGTGGCTTAAACTCTGGAAACACCATATATTTT